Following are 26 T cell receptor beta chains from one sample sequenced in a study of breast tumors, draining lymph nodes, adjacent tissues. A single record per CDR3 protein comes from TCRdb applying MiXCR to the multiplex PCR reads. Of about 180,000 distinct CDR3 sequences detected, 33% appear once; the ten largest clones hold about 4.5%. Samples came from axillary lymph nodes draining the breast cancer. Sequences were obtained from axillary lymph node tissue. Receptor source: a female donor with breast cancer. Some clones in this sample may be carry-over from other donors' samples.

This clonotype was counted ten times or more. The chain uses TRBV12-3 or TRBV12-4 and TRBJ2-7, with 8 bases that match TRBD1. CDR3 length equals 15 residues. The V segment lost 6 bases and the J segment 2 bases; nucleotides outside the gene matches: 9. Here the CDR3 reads CASRAGTGGTYEQYF. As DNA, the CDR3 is TGTGCCAGCAGGGCTGGGACAGGTGGAACCTACGAGCAGTACTTC.

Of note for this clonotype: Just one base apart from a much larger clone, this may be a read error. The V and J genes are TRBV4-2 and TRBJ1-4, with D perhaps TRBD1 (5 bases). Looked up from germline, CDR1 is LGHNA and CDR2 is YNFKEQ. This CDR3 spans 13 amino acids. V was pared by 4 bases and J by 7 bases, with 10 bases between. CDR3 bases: TGTGCCAGCAGCCCAGATGGGGCTGAAAAACTGTTTTTT. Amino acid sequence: CASSPDGAEKLFF.

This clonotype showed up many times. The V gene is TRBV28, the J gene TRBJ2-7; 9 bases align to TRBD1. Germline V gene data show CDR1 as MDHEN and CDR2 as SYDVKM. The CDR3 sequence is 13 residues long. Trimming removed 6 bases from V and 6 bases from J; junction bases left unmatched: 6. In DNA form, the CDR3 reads TGTGCCAGCAGACCCACAGGGGGCAGCGAGCAGTACTTC. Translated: CASRPTGGSEQYF.

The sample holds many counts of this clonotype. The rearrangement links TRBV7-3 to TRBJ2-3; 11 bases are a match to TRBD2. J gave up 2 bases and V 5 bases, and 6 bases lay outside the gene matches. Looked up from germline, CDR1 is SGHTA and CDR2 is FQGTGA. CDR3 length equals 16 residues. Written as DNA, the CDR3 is TGTGCCAGCAGCAAAGGGGGACTAGCGGCCACAGATACGCAGTATTTT. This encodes CASSKGGLAATDTQYF.

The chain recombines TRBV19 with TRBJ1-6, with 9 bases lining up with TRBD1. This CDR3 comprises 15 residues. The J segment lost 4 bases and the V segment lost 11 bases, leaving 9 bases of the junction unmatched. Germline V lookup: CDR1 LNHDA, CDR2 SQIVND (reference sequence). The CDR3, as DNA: TGTGCCTCTCCCGGGACAGGGAATTATAATTCACCCCTCCACTTT. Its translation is CASPGTGNYNSPLHF.

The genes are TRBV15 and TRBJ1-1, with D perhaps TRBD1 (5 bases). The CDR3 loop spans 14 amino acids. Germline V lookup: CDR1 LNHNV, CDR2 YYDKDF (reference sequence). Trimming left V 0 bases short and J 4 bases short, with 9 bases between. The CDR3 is CATSRDLGATEAFF. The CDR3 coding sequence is TGTGCCACCAGCAGAGATCTTGGGGCCACTGAAGCTTTCTTT. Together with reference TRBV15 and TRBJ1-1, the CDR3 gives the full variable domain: DAMVIQNPRYQVTQFGKPVTLSCSQTLNHNVMYWYQQKSSQAPKLLFHYYDKDFNNEADTPDNFQSRRPNTSFCFLDIRSPGLGDTAMYLCATSRDLGATEAFFGQGTRLTVV.

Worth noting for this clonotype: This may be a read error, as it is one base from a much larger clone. The CDR3 reads CAISDPFRGVKNQPQHF. CDR3 nucleotide sequence: TGTGCCATCAGTGACCCTTTCAGGGGGGTGAAGAATCAGCCCCAGCATTTT. The genes are TRBV10-3 and TRBJ1-5; 7 bases agree with TRBD1. CDR1 is ENHRY and CDR2 is SYGVKD in the germline V gene. V dropped 3 bases and J dropped 4; count of bases not matched to a gene: 12. This CDR3 region has 17 residues.

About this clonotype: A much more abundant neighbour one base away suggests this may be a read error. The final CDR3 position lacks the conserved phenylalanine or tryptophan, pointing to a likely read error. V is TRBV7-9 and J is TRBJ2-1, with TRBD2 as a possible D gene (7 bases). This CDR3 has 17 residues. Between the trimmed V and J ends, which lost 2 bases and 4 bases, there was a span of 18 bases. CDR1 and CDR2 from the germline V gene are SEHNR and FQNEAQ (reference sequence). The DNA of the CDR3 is TGTGCCAGCAGCTTAAGGGGGGGGGACTCCTTATACAATGAGCAGTTCGTC. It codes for CASSLRGGDSLYNEQFV.

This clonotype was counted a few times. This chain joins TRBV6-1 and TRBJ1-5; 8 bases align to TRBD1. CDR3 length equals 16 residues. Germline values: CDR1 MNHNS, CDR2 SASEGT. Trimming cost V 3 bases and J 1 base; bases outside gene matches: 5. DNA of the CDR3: TGTGCCAGCAGTGACCCACAGGGGGAAAGCAATCAGCCCCAGCATTTT. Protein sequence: CASSDPQGESNQPQHF.

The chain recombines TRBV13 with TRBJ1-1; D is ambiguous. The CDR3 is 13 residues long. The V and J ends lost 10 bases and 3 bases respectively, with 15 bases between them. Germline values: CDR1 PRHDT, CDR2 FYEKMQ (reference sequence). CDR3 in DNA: TGTGCCACCCTTCATAAGGTTTACACTGAAGCTTTCTTT. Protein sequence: CATLHKVYTEAFF.

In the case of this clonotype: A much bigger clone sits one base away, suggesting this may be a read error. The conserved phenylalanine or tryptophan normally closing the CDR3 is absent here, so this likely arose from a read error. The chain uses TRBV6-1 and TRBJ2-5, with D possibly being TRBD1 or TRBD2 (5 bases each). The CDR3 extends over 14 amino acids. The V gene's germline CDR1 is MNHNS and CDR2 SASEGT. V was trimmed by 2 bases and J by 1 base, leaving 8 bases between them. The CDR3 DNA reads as TGTGCCAGCAGTGAAATGGGACCCCAAGAGACCCAGTACTCC. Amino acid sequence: CASSEMGPQETQYS.

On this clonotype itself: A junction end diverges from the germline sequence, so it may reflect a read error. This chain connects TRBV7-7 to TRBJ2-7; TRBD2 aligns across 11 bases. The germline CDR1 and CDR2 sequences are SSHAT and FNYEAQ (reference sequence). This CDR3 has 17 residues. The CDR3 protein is CARVPYSSGGSSYEQYF. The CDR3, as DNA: TGTGCTAGAGTCCCTTACTCTAGCGGGGGGAGCTCCTACGAGCAGTATTTC. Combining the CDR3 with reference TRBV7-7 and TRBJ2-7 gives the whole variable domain GAGVSQSPRYKVTKRGQDVTLRCDPISSHATLYWYQQALGQGPEFLTYFNYEAQPDKSGLPSDRFSAERPEGSISTLTIQRTEQRDSAMYRCARVPYSSGGSSYEQYFGPGTRLTVT.

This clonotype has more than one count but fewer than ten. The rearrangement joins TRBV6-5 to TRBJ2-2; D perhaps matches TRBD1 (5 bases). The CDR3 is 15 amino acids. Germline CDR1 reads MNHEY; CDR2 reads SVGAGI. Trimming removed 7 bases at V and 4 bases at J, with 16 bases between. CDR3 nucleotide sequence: TGTGCCAGCACCGAAGGTCGCAGGGTCACCGGGGAGCTGTTTTTT. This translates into CASTEGRRVTGELFF.

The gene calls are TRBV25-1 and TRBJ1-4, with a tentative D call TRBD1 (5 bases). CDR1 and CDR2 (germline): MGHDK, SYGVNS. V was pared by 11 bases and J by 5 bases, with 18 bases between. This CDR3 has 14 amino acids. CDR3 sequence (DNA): TGTGCCGGTAGTCGCCTCGGGGCCAATGAAAAACTGTTTTTT. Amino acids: CAGSRLGANEKLFF. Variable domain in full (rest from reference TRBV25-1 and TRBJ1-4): EADIYQTPRYLVIGTGKKITLECSQTMGHDKMYWYQQDPGMELHLIHYSYGVNSTEKGDLSSESTVSRIRTEHFPLTLESARPSHTSQYLCAGSRLGANEKLFFGSGTQLSVL.

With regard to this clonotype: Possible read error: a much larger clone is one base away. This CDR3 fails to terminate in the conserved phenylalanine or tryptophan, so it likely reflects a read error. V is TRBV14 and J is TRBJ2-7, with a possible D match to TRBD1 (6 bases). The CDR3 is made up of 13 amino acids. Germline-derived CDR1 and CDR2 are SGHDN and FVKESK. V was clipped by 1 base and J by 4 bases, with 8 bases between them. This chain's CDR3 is CASSQGRGYEQYS. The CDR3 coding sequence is TGTGCCAGCAGCCAAGGAAGGGGGTACGAGCAGTACTCC.

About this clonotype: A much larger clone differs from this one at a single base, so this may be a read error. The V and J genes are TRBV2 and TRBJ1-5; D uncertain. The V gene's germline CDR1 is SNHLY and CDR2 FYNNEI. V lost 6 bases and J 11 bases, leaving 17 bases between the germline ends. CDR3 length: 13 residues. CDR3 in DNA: TGTGCCAGCAGAGGTGAGACTAGAAAAACCCAGCATTTT. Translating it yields CASRGETRKTQHF.

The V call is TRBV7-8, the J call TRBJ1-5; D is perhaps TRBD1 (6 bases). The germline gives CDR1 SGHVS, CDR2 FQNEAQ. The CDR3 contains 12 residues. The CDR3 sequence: CASDRSNQPQHF. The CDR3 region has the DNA TGTGCAAGCGACAGGAGCAATCAGCCCCAGCATTTT. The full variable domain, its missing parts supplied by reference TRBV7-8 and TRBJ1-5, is GAGVSQSPRYKVAKRGQDVALRCDPISGHVSLFWYQQALGQGPEFLTYFQNEAQLDKSGLPSDRFFAERPEGSVSTLKIQRTQQEDSAVYLCASDRSNQPQHFGDGTRLSIL.

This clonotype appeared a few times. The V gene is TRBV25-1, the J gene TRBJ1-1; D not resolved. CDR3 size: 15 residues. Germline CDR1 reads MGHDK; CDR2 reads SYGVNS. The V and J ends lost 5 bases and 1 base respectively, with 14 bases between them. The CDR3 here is CASSLTVDTNTEAFF. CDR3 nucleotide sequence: TGTGCCAGCAGTTTAACGGTTGATACGAACACTGAAGCTTTCTTT.

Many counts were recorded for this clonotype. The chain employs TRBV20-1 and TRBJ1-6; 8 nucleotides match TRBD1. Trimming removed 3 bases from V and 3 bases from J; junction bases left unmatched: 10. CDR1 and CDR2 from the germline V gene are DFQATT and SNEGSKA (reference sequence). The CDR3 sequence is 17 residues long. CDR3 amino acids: CSARVTGTGIYNSPLHF. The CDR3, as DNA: TGCAGTGCTAGGGTAACCGGGACAGGAATCTATAATTCACCCCTCCACTTT.

CDR3 bases: TGCAGTGCTAGAACGCGGGTCGACTATGCCTACACCATATATTTT. Its translation is CSARTRVDYAYTIYF. The genes are TRBV20-1 and TRBJ1-3; D is unresolved. This CDR3 has 15 residues. Germline V lookup: CDR1 DFQATT, CDR2 SNEGSKA (reference sequence). Trimming stripped 2 bases from V and 8 bases from J, with 19 bases between.

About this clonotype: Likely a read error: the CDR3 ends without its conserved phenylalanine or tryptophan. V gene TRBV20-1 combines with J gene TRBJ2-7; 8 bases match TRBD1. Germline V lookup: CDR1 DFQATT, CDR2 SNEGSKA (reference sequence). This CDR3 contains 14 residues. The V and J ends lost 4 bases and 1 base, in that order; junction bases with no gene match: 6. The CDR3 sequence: CSATRDRPSYEQYC. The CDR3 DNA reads TGCAGTGCTACCCGGGACAGGCCTTCCTACGAGCAGTACTGT.

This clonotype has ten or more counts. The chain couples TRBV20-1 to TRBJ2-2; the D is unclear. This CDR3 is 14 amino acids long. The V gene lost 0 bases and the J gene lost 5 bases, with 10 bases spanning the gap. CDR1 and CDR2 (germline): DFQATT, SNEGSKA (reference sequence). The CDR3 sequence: CSARDREVTGELFF. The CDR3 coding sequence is TGCAGTGCTAGAGATAGGGAAGTAACCGGGGAGCTGTTTTTT.

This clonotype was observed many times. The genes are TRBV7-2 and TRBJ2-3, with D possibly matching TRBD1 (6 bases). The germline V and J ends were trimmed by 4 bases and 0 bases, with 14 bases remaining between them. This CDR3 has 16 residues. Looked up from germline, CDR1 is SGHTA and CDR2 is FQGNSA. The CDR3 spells CASSCSQGQSTDTQYF. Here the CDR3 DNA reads TGTGCCAGCAGCTGCTCCCAGGGACAAAGCACAGATACGCAGTATTTT.

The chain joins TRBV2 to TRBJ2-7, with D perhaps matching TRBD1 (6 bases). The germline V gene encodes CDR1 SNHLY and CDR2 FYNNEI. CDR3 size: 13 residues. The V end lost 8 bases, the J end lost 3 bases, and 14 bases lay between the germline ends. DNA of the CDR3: TGTGCCAGCGACCCCGGGACAAGCTACGAGCAGTACTTC. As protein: CASDPGTSYEQYF.

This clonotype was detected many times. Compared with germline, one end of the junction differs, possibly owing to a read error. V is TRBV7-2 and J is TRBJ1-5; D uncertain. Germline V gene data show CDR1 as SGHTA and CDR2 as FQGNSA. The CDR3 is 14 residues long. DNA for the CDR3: TGTGCCAGCAGCTTAGGAGGGTCCGGTCAGCCCCAACATTTT. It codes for CASSLGGSGQPQHF.

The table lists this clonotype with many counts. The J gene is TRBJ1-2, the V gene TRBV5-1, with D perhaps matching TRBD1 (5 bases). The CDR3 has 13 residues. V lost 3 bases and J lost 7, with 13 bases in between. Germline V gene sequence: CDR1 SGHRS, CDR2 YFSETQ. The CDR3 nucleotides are TGCGCCAGCAGCTCAGGGCAGGCGGGTGGCTACACCTTC. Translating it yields CASSSGQAGGYTF.